The clone carrying this TCR beta chain was recorded many times. Its antigen is currently unknown. These data originate in a study of tumor-infiltrating lymphocytes in primary liver carcinoma. Study-level information: Staging placed the tumors at T1-T3 N0M0, and they measured roughly 4.2 to 11 cm across. General study points: Less overlap was seen in tumor-adjacent and tumor-blood pairs than in tumor region pairs. When set against blood, tumors had a significantly higher top-250-clone fraction (p = 0.039).

CDR3 length: 17 amino acids. CDR1 SGHRS and CDR2 YFSETQ come from the germline V gene. Trimming took 0 bases from V and 6 from J, leaving 19 bases between them. From approximately 530 ng of total RNA, TCR beta-specific cDNA was reverse-transcribed using a constant-region primer. Generation of the TCR beta libraries relied on three nested multiplex PCR rounds using slightly modified ARM-PCR. Running nine to ten cycles apiece, the first two PCR rounds relied on TRBV1-TRBV30 forward primers together with a C-beta reverse primer. Via MiXCR, TCRdb re-called the multiplex PCR reads, giving one row per CDR3 protein. The sample records 85,000 to 100,000 distinct CDR3 sequences, about 70% being singletons. Total RNA and DNA came together from about 21-30 mg of bulk tissue without cell sorting. Subjects presented with primary liver carcinoma managed by surgical resection.

The clonotype originates from a man aged 35 to 55 with primary liver carcinoma and hepatitis B virus infection. The chain uses TRBV5-1 and TRBJ2-1; perhaps D is TRBD1 or TRBD2 (5 bases each). Sequencing was carried out using tumor-adjacent normal liver tissue. CDR3 bases: TGCGCCAGCAGCTTGGCCTTGGGGACGCCAGCAAGCAATGAGCAGTTCTTC. Translated: CASSLALGTPASNEQFF.